This TCR beta chain came from a study of blood T cells in healthy people across ages. This clonotype turned up a few times. Alongside a J-beta primer mix, a sample-barcoded 5' primer served in a second PCR lasting about 7 to 11 cycles. In TCRdb, the 5' RACE reads were re-called with MiXCR into one record per CDR3 protein. The sample holds 1.5 million to 2 million distinct CDR3 sequences, about two fifths seen once. V was cut by 4 bases and J by 0 bases, with 21 bases left in between. The CDR3 is made up of 17 amino acids. Germline-derived CDR1 and CDR2 are SQVTM and ANQGSEA. Sequencing was done on a sample of blood. V and J are TRBV29-1 and TRBJ1-2; unclear D gene. This TCR was recovered from a human donor in good health. CDR3 nucleotides: TGCAGCGTTGGTTCTCGTTTCGGGGTCACCTCTAACTATGGCTACACCTTC. This gives the protein CSVGSRFGVTSNYGYTF.